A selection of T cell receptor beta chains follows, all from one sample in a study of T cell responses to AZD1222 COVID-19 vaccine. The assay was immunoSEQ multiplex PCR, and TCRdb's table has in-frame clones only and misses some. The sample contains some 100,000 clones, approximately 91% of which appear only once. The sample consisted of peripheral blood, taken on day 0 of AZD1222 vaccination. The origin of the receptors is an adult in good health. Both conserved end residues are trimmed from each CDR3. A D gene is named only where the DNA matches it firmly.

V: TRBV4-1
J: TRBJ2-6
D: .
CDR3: ASSQARQGTGANVLT

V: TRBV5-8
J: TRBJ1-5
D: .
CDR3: ASSLGGSSSQPQH

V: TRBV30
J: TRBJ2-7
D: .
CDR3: ARALGPTYEQY

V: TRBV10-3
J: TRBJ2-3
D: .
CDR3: AHADSTDTQY

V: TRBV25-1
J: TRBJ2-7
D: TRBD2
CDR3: ASNPGRYSYEQY

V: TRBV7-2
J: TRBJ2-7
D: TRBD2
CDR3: ASRVAGFYEQY

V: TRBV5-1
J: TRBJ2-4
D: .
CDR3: ASSLFGEGKNIQY

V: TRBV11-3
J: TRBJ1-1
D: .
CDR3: ASSLVQGIGTEAF

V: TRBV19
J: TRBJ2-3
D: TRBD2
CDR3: ASSRRSGRHTDTQY

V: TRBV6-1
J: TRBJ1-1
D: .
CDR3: ASSEPGVIGEAF

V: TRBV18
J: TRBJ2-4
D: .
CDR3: ASSPQEARHGGIQY